A single sample gave rise to the 29 T cell receptor beta chains below, sequenced in a study of shared clonotypes between healthy human individuals (TCRdb year 2020). The receptor library was made with the immunoSEQ multiplex PCR assay. As stored in TCRdb, this immuneACCESS dataset retains in-frame rearrangements with V and J assigned. A fraction of the clones does not appear; measured against another copy, unresolved V genes explain less than half of the discrepancy, and the remainder lacks a known reason. Across this sample there are about 2 million clones, with 85% to 95% seen only once. Of the sample, under 1.5% falls within the top ten clones. CD8 naive samples were obtained by positive selection for CCR7 among CD45RO-negative cells, yielding a CD45RA+CCR7+ population from which TemRA cells were excluded. The sequencing input was naive CD8+ T cells sorted from blood. According to the study, the label for this sample's cell subset or site signals: CD45RA+CCR7+. The receptors originated from a man aged 18 to 35 in good health.

In regard to this clone: Other DNA sequences in the same sample also yield this CDR3. The V and J genes are TRBV27 and TRBJ2-1, with TRBD2 matching over 13 bases. CDR3 length: 15 residues. Germline V CDR1 and CDR2: MNHEY, SMNVEV (reference sequence). Trimming cost V 4 bases and J 5 bases; bases outside gene matches: 2. The CDR3 spells CASSSGLAGDNEQFF. The CDR3 DNA is TGTGCCAGCAGTTCAGGACTAGCGGGAGACAATGAGCAGTTCTTC.

The chain recombines TRBV15 with TRBJ2-3; D remains ambiguous. V lost 0 bases and J lost 3, with 16 bases in between. Germline V lookup: CDR1 LNHNV, CDR2 YYDKDF (reference sequence). This CDR3 region has 17 residues. The DNA of the CDR3 is TGTGCCACCAGCAGAGATCTGGCGTATTCCGAGACAGATACGCAGTATTTT. Translating gives CATSRDLAYSETDTQYF.

The V call is TRBV4-1, the J call TRBJ2-7; tentative D call: TRBD2 (5 bases). Germline CDR1 is MGHRA and CDR2 is YSYEKL. Trimming cost V 0 bases and J 6 bases, with 18 bases left between them. The CDR3 sequence is 16 residues long. The CDR3 DNA sequence: TGCGCCAGCAGCCAAGAGGCGGGCCGGGTCACGGGCGAGCAGTACTTC. It codes for CASSQEAGRVTGEQYF.

This clone occurred once. The junction differs from germline at one of its ends, possibly a read error. This CDR3 is also generated by other DNA sequences in the sample. The chain joins TRBV28 to TRBJ2-7, with D uncertain. This CDR3 has 13 amino acids. CDR1 and CDR2 from the germline V gene are MDHEN and SYDVKM. CDR3 loop: CASKAELTYAQYF. DNA for the CDR3: TGTGCCAGCAAGGCAGAACTTACCTACGCGCAGTACTTC. The full variable domain, its missing parts supplied by reference TRBV28 and TRBJ2-7, is DVKVTQSSRYLVKRTGEKVFLECVQDMDHENMFWYRQDPGLGLRLIYFSYDVKMKEKGDIPEGYSVSREKKERFSLILESASTNQTSMYLCASKAELTYAQYFGPGTRLTVT.

The chain is built from TRBV6-6 and TRBJ1-4; D is unclear. The V gene's germline CDR1 is MNHNY and CDR2 SVGAGI (reference sequence). The V gene lost 5 bases and the J gene lost 4 bases, with 14 bases spanning the gap. This CDR3 spans 15 amino acids. CDR3 nucleotides: TGTGCCAGCAGTGACGAGGACGTCTTTAATGAAAAACTGTTTTTT. Amino acids: CASSDEDVFNEKLFF.

About this clone itself: Other DNA sequences in the sample encode the same CDR3. This chain uses TRBV27 with TRBJ2-7; TRBD1 might be the D (6 bases). Germline CDR1 reads MNHEY; CDR2 reads SMNVEV (reference sequence). Trimming removed 5 bases at V and 1 base at J, with 9 bases between. The CDR3 covers 13 residues. The DNA of the CDR3 is TGTGCCAGCAGTCTGGACAGTTCCTACGAGCAGTACTTC. Translating gives CASSLDSSYEQYF.

This clone was found once. The gene calls are TRBV14 and TRBJ2-3, with a possible D match to TRBD2 (5 bases). CDR1 and CDR2 (germline): SGHDN, FVKESK. The V end lost 1 base, the J end lost 6 bases, and 11 bases lay between the germline ends. The CDR3 loop spans 14 amino acids. The CDR3 sequence is CASSQGLAWDTQYF. The CDR3 DNA is TGTGCCAGCAGCCAAGGGCTAGCTTGGGATACGCAGTATTTT.

This clone is a singleton in its sample. The gene calls are TRBV5-4 and TRBJ1-1; 9 nucleotides agree with TRBD1. The CDR3 has 13 amino acids. The junction had 5 bases not matched to a gene; V was cut back by 4 bases and J by 7 bases. From germline, CDR1 is SGHNT and CDR2 YYREEE (reference sequence). The DNA of the CDR3 is TGTGCCAGCAGCCCACAGGGGGCAAGTGAAGCTTTCTTT. Its translation is CASSPQGASEAFF.

The genes are TRBV6-1 and TRBJ2-1, with 13 bases lining up with TRBD2. Trimming at V came to 1 base and at J to 0 bases, leaving 9 bases not matched to a gene. This CDR3 is built from 20 residues. Germline CDR1 is MNHNS and CDR2 is SASEGT. CDR3 protein: CASSEVVTSGGPSSYNEQFF. The CDR3 DNA reads as TGTGCCAGCAGTGAAGTCGTGACTAGCGGGGGGCCGAGCTCCTACAATGAGCAGTTCTTC.

A single count supports this clone. The chain links TRBV6-5 to TRBJ2-2; TRBD2 might be the D (5 bases). The ends were cut back, 4 bases at V and 4 bases at J, with 16 bases in the middle. The CDR3 is made up of 16 amino acids. Germline V lookup: CDR1 MNHEY, CDR2 SVGAGI. The CDR3 loop is CASSSRHTSGTGELFF. The CDR3 region has the DNA TGTGCCAGCAGTTCCCGACACACGAGCGGCACCGGGGAGCTGTTTTTT.

A word on this clone: Other nucleotide sequences from this sample produce the same CDR3. The chain has TRBV13 and TRBJ2-7; D remains ambiguous. Looked up from germline, CDR1 is PRHDT and CDR2 is FYEKMQ (reference sequence). Trimming shortened V by 0 bases and J by 0 bases, and 6 bases separated the two germline ends. The CDR3 is 14 amino acids. CDR3 nucleotide sequence: TGTGCCAGCAGCTTAGGGGCAGTCTCCTACGAGCAGTACTTC. Its protein is CASSLGAVSYEQYF.

CDR3 region: CASSQESPGTEQETQYF. CDR3 in DNA: TGCGCCAGCAGCCAAGAATCCCCCGGGACAGAACAAGAGACCCAGTACTTC. The J gene is TRBJ2-5, the V gene TRBV4-3, with 7 bases fitting TRBD1. V shed 0 bases and J 2 bases; nucleotides not matched to a gene: 9. The CDR3 is 17 residues long. Germline V CDR1 and CDR2: LGHNA, YSLEER.

The chain uses TRBV15 and TRBJ2-5; 8 bases are shared with TRBD1. Germline CDR1 is LNHNV and CDR2 is YYDKDF (reference sequence). CDR3 length: 14 amino acids. V was clipped by 4 bases and J by 3 bases; unmatched bases: 4. CDR3 sequence reads: CATSKGQGKETQYF. CDR3 coding DNA: TGTGCCACCAGCAAAGGACAGGGCAAAGAGACCCAGTACTTC. The full variable domain, completed using reference TRBV15 and TRBJ2-5, is DAMVIQNPRYQVTQFGKPVTLSCSQTLNHNVMYWYQQKSSQAPKLLFHYYDKDFNNEADTPDNFQSRRPNTSFCFLDIRSPGLGDTAMYLCATSKGQGKETQYFGPGTRLLVL.

The chain couples TRBV13 to TRBJ2-7; D is ambiguous. CDR1 PRHDT and CDR2 FYEKMQ come from the germline V gene (reference sequence). This CDR3 is 13 amino acids long. V lost 3 bases to trimming and J lost 2 bases, with 8 bases between them. Here the CDR3 reads CASSFSSPYEQYF. The CDR3 bases are TGTGCCAGCAGCTTTTCCTCTCCCTACGAGCAGTACTTC.

The chain links TRBV13 to TRBJ2-3; D gene unclear. Germline CDR1 reads PRHDT; CDR2 reads FYEKMQ (reference sequence). There are 16 residues in the CDR3. V lost 1 base, J lost 0 bases, and 11 bases lay in between. In DNA, the CDR3 is TGTGCCAGCAGCTTAGTGGCAGCTTCTAGCACAGATACGCAGTATTTT. It is translated as CASSLVAASSTDTQYF. Variable domain in full (rest from reference TRBV13 and TRBJ2-3): AAGVIQSPRHLIKEKRETATLKCYPIPRHDTVYWYQQGPGQDPQFLISFYEKMQSDKGSIPDRFSAQQFSDYHSELNMSSLELGDSALYFCASSLVAASSTDTQYFGPGTRLTVL.

The rearrangement links TRBV5-6 to TRBJ2-7, with 7 nucleotides matching TRBD1. Germline V lookup: CDR1 SGHDT, CDR2 YYEEEE. With 3 bases clipped from V and 6 bases from J, the junction kept 6 bases outside the gene matches. The CDR3 length is 13 residues. Here the CDR3 reads CASSSQGPFEQYF. The CDR3 DNA is TGTGCCAGCAGCTCACAGGGGCCTTTCGAGCAGTACTTC.

The chain recombines TRBV9 with TRBJ2-7, with 12 bases fitting TRBD2. The CDR3 spans 15 residues. V gave up 3 bases and J gave up 2 bases; unmatched junction bases: 3. CDR1 and CDR2 from the germline V gene are SGDLS and YYNGEE. The CDR3 is CASSASGGGTYEQYF. The CDR3 DNA reads TGTGCCAGCAGCGCTAGCGGGGGGGGAACCTACGAGCAGTACTTC.

The CDR3 spells CASSWAGNEQYF. DNA of the CDR3: TGCGCCAGCAGCTGGGCCGGGAACGAGCAGTACTTC. The V gene is TRBV5-1, the J gene TRBJ2-7, with D perhaps matching TRBD2 (5 bases). Germline CDR1 reads SGHRS; CDR2 reads YFSETQ. Trimming removed 3 bases from V and 5 bases from J, with 9 bases in between. The CDR3 is made up of 12 amino acids.

This rearrangement joins TRBV29-1 to TRBJ2-7; 7 bases are shared with TRBD2. J gave up 1 base and V 4 bases, and 7 bases lay outside the gene matches. This CDR3 spans 14 amino acids. CDR1 is SQVTM, CDR2 ANQGSEA, per germline. The CDR3 DNA is TGCAGCGTTGCCCTCCTTAGCGGGTCCTACGAGCAGTACTTC. This codes for CSVALLSGSYEQYF.

The chain combines TRBV19 with TRBJ1-2; TRBD1 might be the D (5 bases). The CDR3 is made up of 14 amino acids. Trimming took 0 bases from V and 8 from J, leaving 13 bases between them. CDR1 and CDR2 (germline): LNHDA, SQIVND (reference sequence). The chain's CDR3 is CASSIDRGVIGYTF. The CDR3 DNA follows: TGTGCCAGTAGTATAGATCGAGGGGTCATAGGCTACACCTTC.

Here the CDR3 DNA reads TGCGCCAGCAGCTTGGAAAGGGTCTCTGGAAACACCATATATTTT. Translation: CASSLERVSGNTIYF. V gene TRBV5-1 combines with J gene TRBJ1-3, with D unresolved. This CDR3 is 15 amino acids long. V was clipped by 0 bases and J by 0 bases, with 7 bases between them. CDR1 and CDR2 (germline): SGHRS, YFSETQ.

In regard to this clone: Other DNA sequences within the sample encode an identical CDR3. The chain combines TRBV27 with TRBJ2-7; TRBD2 might be the D (6 bases). The CDR3 covers 13 residues. Looked up from germline, CDR1 is MNHEY and CDR2 is SMNVEV (reference sequence). The ends were cut back, 3 bases at V and 1 base at J, with 7 bases in the middle. The chain's CDR3 is CASSLEGSYEQYF. The CDR3 DNA sequence: TGTGCCAGCAGTTTGGAGGGGTCCTACGAGCAGTACTTC.

V gene TRBV11-2 combines with J gene TRBJ2-2; D tentatively reads TRBD1 or TRBD2 (6 bases each). Germline CDR1 SGHAT, CDR2 FQNNGV. The CDR3 consists of 15 residues. The V gene lost 5 bases and the J gene lost 7 bases, with 17 bases spanning the gap. This chain's CDR3 is CASSHDGRGLGELFF. CDR3 DNA: TGTGCCAGCAGCCACGACGGACGGGGGCTCGGGGAGCTGTTTTTT. The variable domain in full, completed from reference TRBV11-2 and TRBJ2-2, reads EAGVAQSPRYKIIEKRQSVAFWCNPISGHATLYWYQQILGQGPKLLIQFQNNGVVDDSQLPKDRFSAERLKGVDSTLKIQPAKLEDSAVYLCASSHDGRGLGELFFGEGSRLTVL.

Points on this clone: Other DNA sequences within the sample encode an identical CDR3. In nucleotides, the CDR3 is TGTGCCACACTTTCCTACGAGCAGTACTTC. Encoded protein: CATLSYEQYF. This chain links TRBV6-1 with TRBJ2-7; D uncertain. Germline CDR1 MNHNS, CDR2 SASEGT. The length of the CDR3 is 10 residues. V was trimmed by 10 bases and J by 1 base, leaving 5 bases between them.

J is TRBJ2-4 and V is TRBV11-2; D remains unclear. CDR3 length: 17 residues. Trimming stripped 1 base from V and 0 bases from J, with 13 bases between. CDR1 and CDR2 (germline): SGHAT, FQNNGV. The chain's CDR3 is CASSLGGHLKAKNIQYF. CDR3 sequence (DNA): TGTGCCAGCAGCTTAGGTGGGCATCTAAAAGCCAAAAACATTCAGTACTTC. Filled out from reference TRBV11-2 and TRBJ2-4, the complete variable domain reads EAGVAQSPRYKIIEKRQSVAFWCNPISGHATLYWYQQILGQGPKLLIQFQNNGVVDDSQLPKDRFSAERLKGVDSTLKIQPAKLEDSAVYLCASSLGGHLKAKNIQYFGAGTRLSVL.

The gene calls are TRBV6-5 and TRBJ2-3, with D unresolved. CDR3 size: 14 residues. Trimming stripped 0 bases from V and 5 bases from J, with 9 bases between. Germline V gene lookup returns CDR1 MNHEY and CDR2 SVGAGI. This chain's CDR3 is CASSYSRSVDTQYF. The CDR3 coding sequence is TGTGCCAGCAGTTACTCGAGATCTGTAGATACGCAGTATTTT.

Concerning this clone: This sample includes further DNA sequences coding for the same CDR3. This sequence joins TRBV5-5 and TRBJ1-1; D is perhaps TRBD1 (5 bases). V lost 4 bases to trimming and J lost 1 base, with 8 bases between them. Germline loops: CDR1 SGHKS, CDR2 YYEKEE (reference sequence). The CDR3 covers 13 residues. The CDR3 loop reads CASSRTGNTEAFF. The CDR3, as DNA: TGTGCCAGCAGCCGTACAGGGAACACTGAAGCTTTCTTT.

The chain's CDR3 is CASSIGELAAGELFF. CDR3 DNA sequence: TGTGCCAGTAGTATAGGGGAGCTAGCCGCCGGGGAGCTGTTTTTT. This sequence joins TRBV19 and TRBJ2-2; D might be TRBD2 (5 bases). From germline, CDR1 is LNHDA and CDR2 SQIVND (reference sequence). This CDR3 has 15 residues. Trimming stripped 1 base from V and 6 bases from J, with 12 bases between.

V usage is TRBV5-1 and J usage is TRBJ2-7; TRBD1 or TRBD2 may be the D gene (5 bases each). V was trimmed by 4 bases and J by 6 bases, leaving 26 bases between them. Germline V gene data show CDR1 as SGHRS and CDR2 as YFSETQ. The CDR3 contains 17 residues. CDR3 loop: CASSPLGRMGAQGEQYF. The CDR3 region has the DNA TGCGCCAGCAGCCCGTTGGGACGGATGGGAGCGCAGGGCGAGCAGTACTTC.